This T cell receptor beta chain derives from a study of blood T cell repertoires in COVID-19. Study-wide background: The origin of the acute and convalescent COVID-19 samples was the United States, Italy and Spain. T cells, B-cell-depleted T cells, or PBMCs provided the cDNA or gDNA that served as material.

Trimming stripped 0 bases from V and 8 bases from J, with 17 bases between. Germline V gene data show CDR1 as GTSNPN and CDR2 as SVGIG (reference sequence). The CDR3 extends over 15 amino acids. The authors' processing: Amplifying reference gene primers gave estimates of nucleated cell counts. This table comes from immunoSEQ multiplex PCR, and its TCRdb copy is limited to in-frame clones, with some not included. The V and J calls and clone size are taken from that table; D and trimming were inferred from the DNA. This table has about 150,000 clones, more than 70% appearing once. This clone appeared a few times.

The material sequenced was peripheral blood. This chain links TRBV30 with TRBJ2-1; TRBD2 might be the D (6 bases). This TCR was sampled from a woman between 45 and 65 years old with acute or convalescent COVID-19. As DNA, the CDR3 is TGTGCCTGGAGTGTACGGGGCCCACGGAGGGATGAGCAGTTCTTC. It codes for CAWSVRGPRRDEQFF.